The 14 T cell receptor beta chains in this list originate from one sample, sequenced in a study of technical replicates of blood from several donors. Sequenced by immunoSEQ multiplex PCR; TCRdb stores in-frame clones only, minus some. Of roughly 79,000 clones listed, 90% to 95% are singletons. The material sequenced was T cells isolated from PBMCs. These receptors originate from a human donor in good health. Some clones in this sample may be carry-over from other donors' samples.

This clone was counted a single time. The chain has TRBV5-4 and TRBJ2-3; the match to TRBD2 covers 11 bases. J was trimmed by 5 bases and V by 4 bases; bases with no gene match: 6. Germline lookup yields CDR1 SGHNT and CDR2 YYREEE (reference sequence). The CDR3 has 15 residues. DNA for the CDR3: TGTGCCAGCAGCCTTAGCGGGGGGGCCGAAGATACGCAGTATTTT. Protein: CASSLSGGAEDTQYF.

The chain couples TRBV30 to TRBJ1-2; D may be TRBD1 (5 bases). Germline V gene data show CDR1 as GTSNPN and CDR2 as SVGIG (reference sequence). The CDR3 is 14 residues long. With 3 bases removed from V and 8 bases from J, the gap between germline ends came to 19 bases. The CDR3, as DNA: TGTGCCTGGAGAATGGGACGGGGACTGATAGGCTACACCTTC. Its translation: CAWRMGRGLIGYTF.

V usage is TRBV5-1 and J usage is TRBJ1-2, with 7 bases matching TRBD1. Germline CDR1 SGHRS, CDR2 YFSETQ. V lost 0 bases and J lost 6; bases outside the gene matches: 11. This CDR3 is 16 amino acids long. CDR3 bases: TGCGCCAGCAGCTTGGACGAGATAGACAGGGACCATGGCTACACCTTC. Residues: CASSLDEIDRDHGYTF.

The V and J genes are TRBV28 and TRBJ1-5; 9 bases match TRBD1. The length of the CDR3 is 16 residues. V lost 8 bases and J lost 2; bases outside the gene matches: 10. The germline CDR1 and CDR2 sequences are MDHEN and SYDVKM. CDR3 bases: TGTGCCAGCTACCCAGGGACAGGGATGCGCAATCAGCCCCAGCATTTT. Translating it yields CASYPGTGMRNQPQHF.

CDR3 protein: CASAAGTGISGANVLTF. The DNA of the CDR3 is TGCGCCAGCGCGGCCGGGACAGGAATCTCTGGGGCCAACGTCCTGACTTTC. The J gene is TRBJ2-6, the V gene TRBV5-1; TRBD1 agrees at 8 bases. Germline V CDR1 and CDR2: SGHRS, YFSETQ. The CDR3 runs 17 residues. V lost 7 bases and J lost 0; bases outside the gene matches: 9.

The gene calls are TRBV6-5 and TRBJ2-1; the D is unclear. CDR1 and CDR2 (germline): MNHEY, SVGAGI. The length of the CDR3 is 14 residues. Trimming stripped 6 bases from V and 4 bases from J, with 13 bases between. The DNA of the CDR3 is TGTGCCAGCAGATCCCTCCTCACTTACAATGAGCAGTTCTTC. It specifies CASRSLLTYNEQFF.

The chain carries TRBV6-1 and TRBJ1-2; TRBD1 matches at 7 bases. Germline assignment: CDR1 MNHNS and CDR2 SASEGT. V was clipped by 6 bases and J by 3 bases; unmatched bases: 4. The CDR3 is made up of 13 amino acids. In nucleotides, the CDR3 is TGTGCCAGCAGAGATACAGGGGACTATGGCTACACCTTC. Amino acid sequence: CASRDTGDYGYTF.

This chain joins TRBV10-3 and TRBJ1-1; 8 positions agree with TRBD1. The V gene end was trimmed by 5 bases and the J gene end by 1 base; junction bases not matched to a gene: 6. Germline V gene sequence: CDR1 ENHRY, CDR2 SYGVKD. The CDR3 has 15 residues. CDR3 region: CAISKDRGRNTEAFF. CDR3 DNA sequence: TGTGCCATCAGTAAAGACAGGGGACGGAACACTGAAGCTTTCTTT.

In DNA form, the CDR3 reads TGTGCCAGCAAGCTCCCGGGAGGGCCATGGTACGAGCAGTACTTC. Translated: CASKLPGGPWYEQYF. This chain uses TRBV6-1 with TRBJ2-7, with 8 nucleotides matching TRBD2. The CDR3 runs to 15 residues. Germline V gene lookup returns CDR1 MNHNS and CDR2 SASEGT. After removal of 7 bases from V and 4 bases from J, the junction contained 12 bases not matched to a gene.

V usage is TRBV6-5 and J usage is TRBJ2-5; D remains ambiguous. V lost 5 bases and J lost 1, with 11 bases in between. Per the germline V gene, CDR1 is MNHEY and CDR2 is SVGAGI. The CDR3 extends over 14 amino acids. CDR3 bases: TGTGCCAGCAGTCGCGACATGTTCCAAGAGACCCAGTACTTC. It translates to CASSRDMFQETQYF.

There are a few counts of this clone. The rearrangement links TRBV10-3 to TRBJ1-1; TRBD1 agrees at 11 bases. The CDR3 contains 15 residues. Germline V gene sequence: CDR1 ENHRY, CDR2 SYGVKD. With 3 bases clipped from V and 8 bases from J, the junction kept 8 bases outside the gene matches. The CDR3 sequence is CAISDPGTGGFEAFF. The CDR3 bases are TGTGCCATCAGTGACCCCGGGACAGGGGGTTTCGAAGCTTTCTTT.

V usage is TRBV7-8 and J usage is TRBJ1-1; D remains unclear. V lost 10 bases to trimming and J lost 2 bases, with 20 bases between them. The CDR3 covers 15 residues. CDR1 is SGHVS, CDR2 FQNEAQ, per germline. The CDR3 DNA sequence: TGTGCCACCCAGCTTCTTTCGGGTCAAAACACTGAAGCTTTCTTT. Translation: CATQLLSGQNTEAFF.

This clone was counted a few times. The gene calls are TRBV12-5 and TRBJ2-3; 10 bases map to TRBD1. CDR1 is LGHNT, CDR2 FRNRAP, per germline. The CDR3 totals 14 residues. The ends lost 5 bases at V and 5 bases at J; junction bases unmatched: 4. CDR3 DNA: TGTGCTAGTGGTCCCGGACAGGGGGGAGATACGCAGTATTTT. Protein: CASGPGQGGDTQYF.

This sequence joins TRBV7-8 and TRBJ2-7; unclear D gene. Trimming left V 1 base short and J 6 bases short, with 7 bases between. Per the germline V gene, CDR1 is SGHVS and CDR2 is FQNEAQ. The CDR3 is 12 amino acids. The CDR3 DNA sequence: TGTGCCAGCAGCTTAGGAGATTTCGAGCAGTACTTC. Protein product: CASSLGDFEQYF.